This T cell receptor beta chain is from a study of post-analysis software for immune sequencing data. Study as a whole: There were relapsing-remitting, secondary progressive and progressive-relapsing multiple sclerosis among the disease courses included. Overall study findings and caveats: Relative to controls, patients had a few TRBV segments at higher frequency, with TRBV5-6, TRBV5-1 and TRBV20-1 among these.

Of note for this clonotype: Its matching antigen is unknown. A junction boundary mismatches the germline segment, possibly from a read error.

Carried by the TCR beta cDNA libraries were unique molecular identifiers. Each CDR3 protein is one row after TCRdb ran MiXCR on the PCR reads. This table has 650,000 to 850,000 distinct CDR3 sequences, approximately 57% appearing once. From germline, CDR1 is SGHRS and CDR2 YFSETQ. This CDR3 region has 14 residues. The sequence was obtained from a girl aged 5 to 17 with multiple sclerosis. Sequenced sample: blood. This chain connects TRBV5-1 to TRBJ2-4, with D uncertain. As DNA, the CDR3 is TGCGCCAGCACCTTGGCTCGGGTCGAGGACATTCAGTACTTC. This sequence encodes CASTLARVEDIQYF. The whole variable domain, filled in from reference TRBV5-1 and TRBJ2-4, reads KAGVTQTPRYLIKTRGQQVTLSCSPISGHRSVSWYQQTPGQGLQFLFEYFSETQRNKGNFPGRFSGRQFSNSRSEMNVSTLELGDSALYLCASTLARVEDIQYFGAGTRLSVL.